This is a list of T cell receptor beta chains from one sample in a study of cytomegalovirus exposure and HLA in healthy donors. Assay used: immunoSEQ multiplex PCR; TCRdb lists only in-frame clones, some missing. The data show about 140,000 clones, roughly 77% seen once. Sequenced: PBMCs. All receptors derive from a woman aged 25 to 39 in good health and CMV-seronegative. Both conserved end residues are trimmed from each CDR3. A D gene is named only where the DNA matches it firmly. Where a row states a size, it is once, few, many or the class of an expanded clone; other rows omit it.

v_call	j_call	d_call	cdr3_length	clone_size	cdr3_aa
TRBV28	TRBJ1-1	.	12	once	ASRPSGLRHEAF
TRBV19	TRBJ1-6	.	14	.	ASSIGSGSYNSPLH
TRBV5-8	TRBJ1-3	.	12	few	ASSSTGLENTIY
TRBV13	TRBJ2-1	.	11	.	ASSRGQYNEQF
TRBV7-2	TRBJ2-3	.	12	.	ASSLVRAGDTQY
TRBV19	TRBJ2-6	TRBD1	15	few	ASSPGTAYSGANVLT
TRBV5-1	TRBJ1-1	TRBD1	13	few	ASSLGGQGNTEAF
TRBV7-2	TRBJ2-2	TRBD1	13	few	ASSWDRANTGELF
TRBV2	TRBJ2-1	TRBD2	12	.	ASVRGGGYNEQF
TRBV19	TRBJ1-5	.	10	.	ASSIRGQPQH
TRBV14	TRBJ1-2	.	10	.	ASSQFGGGYT
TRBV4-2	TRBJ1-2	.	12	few	ASSQGGPGCSYT
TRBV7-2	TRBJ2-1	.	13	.	ASSQTASDYNEQF
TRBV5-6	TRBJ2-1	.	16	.	ASSPRGLPGDHGNEQF
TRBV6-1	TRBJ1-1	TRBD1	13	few	ASSEAIAGQSEAF
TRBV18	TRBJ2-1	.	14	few	ASSPPGRDSYNEQF
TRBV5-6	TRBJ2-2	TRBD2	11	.	ASSPPGGGELF
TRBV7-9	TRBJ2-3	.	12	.	ASSAPSGTDTQY
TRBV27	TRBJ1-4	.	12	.	ASSFSGPNEKLF
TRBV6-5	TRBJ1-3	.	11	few	AGGTQAGNTIY
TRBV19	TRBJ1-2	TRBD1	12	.	ASSPSRTGVGYT
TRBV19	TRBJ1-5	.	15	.	ASSAWRGGEGNQPQH
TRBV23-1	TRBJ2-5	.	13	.	ASSRYRDTQETQY
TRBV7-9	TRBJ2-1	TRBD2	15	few	ASTPPGSGLAYNEQF
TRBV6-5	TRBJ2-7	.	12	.	ASSADRLAYEQY
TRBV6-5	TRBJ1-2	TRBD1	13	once	ASSYSYSTGAGYT
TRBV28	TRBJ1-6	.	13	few	ASSLWQGGDSPLH
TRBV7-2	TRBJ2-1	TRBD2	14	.	ASSLDGRGGYNEQF
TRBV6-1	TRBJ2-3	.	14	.	ASSESWTSDTDTQY
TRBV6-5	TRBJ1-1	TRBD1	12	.	ASSLTGGRLEAF
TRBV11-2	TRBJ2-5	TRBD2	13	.	ASSSLGAGQETQY
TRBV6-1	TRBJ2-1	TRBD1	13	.	ASFKAQGASDEQF